The 18 T cell receptor beta chains given below trace back to one sample, sequenced in a study of cytomegalovirus exposure and HLA in healthy donors. Both 60 Vbeta primers and 13 Jbeta primers went into the PCR. Sequenced by immunoSEQ multiplex PCR; TCRdb stores in-frame clones only, minus some. The sample has about 88,000 clones. The source material was PBMCs. Receptors were obtained from a girl aged 5-17 years in good health and CMV-seropositive.

The rearrangement links TRBV4-2 to TRBJ1-2; maybe TRBD1 (6 bases). This CDR3 has 16 amino acids. Trimming pared 0 bases from V and 1 base from J, leaving 12 bases between. Germline V CDR1 and CDR2: LGHNA, YNFKEQ. CDR3 DNA sequence: TGTGCCAGCAGCCAAGATAGGACAGAAAATAACTATGGCTACACCTTC. Protein: CASSQDRTENNYGYTF.

This chain connects TRBV7-3 to TRBJ2-7; TRBD1 aligns across 8 bases. The CDR3 contains 14 residues. V was pared by 3 bases and J by 4 bases, with 5 bases of the junction left unmatched. Germline V gene data show CDR1 as SGHTA and CDR2 as FQGTGA. This chain's CDR3 is CASSFGQGGYEQYF. The CDR3 bases are TGTGCCAGCAGCTTCGGACAGGGTGGTTACGAGCAGTACTTC.

CDR3 nucleotides: TGTGCCAGCAGTTTATCGGCTTTGGGCCGGGGAGAGCAGTACGTC. Its protein is CASSLSALGRGEQYV. The gene calls are TRBV27 and TRBJ2-7; the D gene is possibly TRBD2 (5 bases). Germline V gene lookup returns CDR1 MNHEY and CDR2 SMNVEV (reference sequence). This CDR3 spans 15 amino acids. Deletions cut 0 bases from V and 7 bases from J, with 16 bases between.

This chain connects TRBV4-1 to TRBJ2-3; the D is unclear. V lost 4 bases to trimming and J lost 2 bases, with 13 bases between them. The V gene's germline CDR1 is MGHRA and CDR2 YSYEKL. This CDR3 contains 15 residues. CDR3: CASSPVFPPTDTQYF. CDR3 coding DNA: TGCGCCAGCAGCCCCGTGTTTCCCCCCACAGATACGCAGTATTTT.

The chain joins TRBV19 to TRBJ1-2; TRBD1 matches 10 bases. The CDR3 is 15 amino acids. Germline CDR1 and CDR2: LNHDA and SQIVND (reference sequence). V shed 5 bases, J shed 4 bases, and the junction held 7 bases outside the gene matches. The CDR3 sequence is CASSQGTGASYGYTF. For the CDR3, the DNA is TGTGCCAGTAGTCAGGGGACAGGGGCTAGCTATGGCTACACCTTC.

V is TRBV4-2 and J is TRBJ1-1; maybe TRBD1 (6 bases). Germline lookup yields CDR1 LGHNA and CDR2 YNFKEQ. The CDR3 length is 12 residues. V was clipped by 2 bases and J by 8 bases, with 9 bases between them. DNA for the CDR3: TGTGCCAGCAGCCAACCAACAGGGGAAGCTTTCTTT. Its protein product is CASSQPTGEAFF.

With regard to this clone: Additional DNA sequences in this sample encode the identical CDR3. The chain couples TRBV20-1 to TRBJ1-2; D possibly corresponds to TRBD1 (5 bases). The V end was cut by 3 bases, the J end by 7 bases, with 9 bases between. The CDR3 spans 11 residues. The germline V gene has CDR1 DFQATT and CDR2 SNEGSKA (reference sequence). CDR3 residues: CSARWGVGYTF. Here the CDR3 DNA reads TGCAGTGCTAGGTGGGGGGTTGGCTACACCTTC.

The rearrangement uses TRBV5-4 and TRBJ2-7; 7 bases are shared with TRBD1. The CDR3 sequence is 15 residues long. The trim removed 4 bases at V and 3 bases at J, leaving 10 bases unmatched. Looked up from germline, CDR1 is SGHNT and CDR2 is YYREEE (reference sequence). CDR3 residues: CASSHFPGTDYEQYF. The CDR3 DNA is TGTGCCAGCAGCCACTTCCCCGGGACAGACTACGAGCAGTACTTC.

This chain uses TRBV28 with TRBJ1-4; a possible D gene is TRBD1 (6 bases). Germline values: CDR1 MDHEN, CDR2 SYDVKM. V lost 4 bases to trimming and J lost 1 base, with 25 bases between them. The CDR3 sequence is 20 residues long. The CDR3 bases are TGTGCCAGCAGTTCGATTTTACAGGGCGGTCATCTTGGAACTAATGAAAAACTGTTTTTT. Translation: CASSSILQGGHLGTNEKLFF. Supplemented by reference TRBV28 and TRBJ1-4, the full variable domain reads DVKVTQSSRYLVKRTGEKVFLECVQDMDHENMFWYRQDPGLGLRLIYFSYDVKMKEKGDIPEGYSVSREKKERFSLILESASTNQTSMYLCASSSILQGGHLGTNEKLFFGSGTQLSVL.

The chain combines TRBV28 with TRBJ1-6; TRBD1 aligns across 8 bases. The CDR3 extends over 14 amino acids. Germline lookup yields CDR1 MDHEN and CDR2 SYDVKM. With V trimmed by 7 bases and J by 7 bases, 6 bases remained unmatched. The CDR3 loop is CASTPDRVNSPLHF. The CDR3 DNA reads TGTGCCAGCACCCCGGACAGGGTGAATTCACCCCTCCACTTT. Combining the CDR3 with reference TRBV28 and TRBJ1-6 gives the whole variable domain DVKVTQSSRYLVKRTGEKVFLECVQDMDHENMFWYRQDPGLGLRLIYFSYDVKMKEKGDIPEGYSVSREKKERFSLILESASTNQTSMYLCASTPDRVNSPLHFGNGTRLTVT.

This sequence joins TRBV7-8 and TRBJ2-7, with 7 bases aligning to TRBD2. Germline trimming cut 1 base from V and 2 bases from J; bases unmatched to any gene: 11. Germline V CDR1 and CDR2: SGHVS, FQNEAQ. The CDR3 consists of 17 residues. The CDR3 DNA sequence: TGTGCCAGCAGCTTAGTTACTGGGGGGGTTGCGGCCTACGAGCAGTACGTC. It yields the protein CASSLVTGGVAAYEQYV.

The J gene is TRBJ2-3, the V gene TRBV19, with 7 bases matching TRBD2. The CDR3 extends over 15 amino acids. The V and J ends lost 3 bases and 7 bases, in that order; junction bases with no gene match: 10. CDR1 LNHDA and CDR2 SQIVND come from the germline V gene (reference sequence). The CDR3 region is CASSIPAGPSYTQYF. As DNA, the CDR3 is TGTGCCAGTAGTATTCCAGCGGGGCCCTCTTATACGCAGTATTTT.

The chain carries TRBV7-9 and TRBJ2-5, with TRBD2 identical over 8 bases. Trimming cost V 3 bases and J 2 bases; bases outside gene matches: 5. This CDR3 comprises 15 residues. CDR1 and CDR2 from the germline V gene are SEHNR and FQNEAQ (reference sequence). The CDR3: CASSFILAEQETQYF. The CDR3 nucleotides are TGTGCCAGCAGCTTTATACTAGCGGAACAAGAGACCCAGTACTTC.

The chain employs TRBV11-3 and TRBJ1-5; weak D call: TRBD1 (6 bases). Trimming left V 0 bases short and J 6 bases short, with 15 bases between. CDR3 size: 16 residues. Germline V gene lookup returns CDR1 SGHNT and CDR2 YENEEA. In DNA form, the CDR3 reads TGTGCCAGCAGCTTAGATTGCAGGGTAGGGGGTCAGCCCCAGCATTTT. As protein: CASSLDCRVGGQPQHF.

V and J are TRBV25-1 and TRBJ2-3, with TRBD1 matching 7 bases. This CDR3 has 16 residues. The germline gives CDR1 MGHDK, CDR2 SYGVNS. Trimming removed 3 bases from V and 4 bases from J; junction bases left unmatched: 10. CDR3 sequence: CASSDKQGTGADTQYF. The CDR3 DNA sequence: TGTGCCAGCAGTGATAAACAGGGGACCGGCGCAGATACGCAGTATTTT.

The V and J genes are TRBV19 and TRBJ1-1; 8 bases are shared with TRBD1. J lost 0 bases, V lost 2 bases, and 5 bases had no gene match. The CDR3 sequence is 16 residues long. Germline V CDR1 and CDR2: LNHDA, SQIVND (reference sequence). CDR3: CASSIQGAGVNTEAFF. CDR3 DNA: TGTGCCAGTAGTATACAGGGGGCAGGGGTGAACACTGAAGCTTTCTTT.

The chain combines TRBV2 with TRBJ2-3, with TRBD2 matching 7 bases. With V trimmed by 2 bases and J by 0 bases, 5 bases remained unmatched. CDR1 and CDR2 (germline): SNHLY, FYNNEI. The CDR3 is made up of 16 amino acids. This chain's CDR3 is CASSELGGVSTDTQYF. DNA for the CDR3: TGTGCCAGCAGTGAACTGGGGGGGGTGAGCACAGATACGCAGTATTTT.

V gene TRBV5-4 combines with J gene TRBJ2-4, with a tentative D call TRBD1 (6 bases). CDR1 SGHNT and CDR2 YYREEE come from the germline V gene (reference sequence). The CDR3 consists of 15 residues. V was clipped by 1 base and J by 3 bases, with 11 bases between them. CDR3 in amino acids: CASSLTGTVKNIQYF. The DNA for the CDR3 is TGTGCCAGCAGCTTGACAGGGACGGTCAAAAACATTCAGTACTTC. The complete variable domain, with remaining parts taken from reference TRBV5-4 and TRBJ2-4, reads ETGVTQSPTHLIKTRGQQVTLRCSSQSGHNTVSWYQQALGQGPQFIFQYYREEENGRGNFPPRFSGLQFPNYSSELNVNALELDDSALYLCASSLTGTVKNIQYFGAGTRLSVL.